This T cell receptor beta chain stems from a study of graft-versus-host responses after intestinal transplantation. Assay: immunoSEQ multiplex PCR; the TCRdb copy retains only in-frame clones and omits some. Here the sample spans some 87,000 clones, around 90% being singletons. On this clone itself: The antigen remains unidentified.

The sequence derives from a human donor who received an intestinal transplant. The sequenced sample was unstimulated CD4+ T cells sorted from spleen or lymph node cells, obtained before intestinal transplant.

Here the CDR3 reads CAWSGDSYYEQYF. CDR3 bases: TGTGCCTGGAGTGGGGACAGTTACTACGAGCAGTACTTC. V gene TRBV30 combines with J gene TRBJ2-7, with 7 nucleotides matching TRBD1. Trimming at V came to 1 base and at J to 3 bases, leaving 3 bases not matched to a gene. This CDR3 has 13 amino acids. The germline V gene encodes CDR1 GTSNPN and CDR2 SVGIG (reference sequence).